Following are 8 T cell receptor beta chains from one sample sequenced in a study of shared clonotypes between healthy human individuals. Clones were read by immunoSEQ multiplex PCR, and TCRdb kept only the in-frame ones, dropping some. This sample carries around 1.1 million clones, around 77% of them seen once, and the ten largest clones take 0.89%. The sequenced material came from memory CD4+ T cells from PBMCs. Subset here: CD45RA-negative fraction. All receptors come from a man aged 18 to 29 in good health. Some clones in this sample may be carry-over from other donors' samples.

This chain links TRBV30 with TRBJ2-2, with D perhaps TRBD1 or TRBD2 (5 bases each). Germline V gene sequence: CDR1 GTSNPN, CDR2 SVGIG (reference sequence). The germline V and J ends were trimmed by 2 bases and 4 bases, with 14 bases remaining between them. The CDR3 spans 15 residues. Written as DNA, the CDR3 is TGTGCCTGGAGTAGTTCCGGGGACCTCACCGGGGAGCTGTTTTTT. Amino acid sequence: CAWSSSGDLTGELFF.

The chain combines TRBV28 with TRBJ1-2, with 7 bases lining up with TRBD1. Germline CDR1 reads MDHEN; CDR2 reads SYDVKM. CDR3 length equals 14 residues. V shed 6 bases and J 2 bases; nucleotides not matched to a gene: 6. CDR3 nucleotide sequence: TGTGCCAGCAGCCAACCGACAGGGAACTATGGCTACACCTTC. As protein: CASSQPTGNYGYTF.

This clone was found a few times. The gene calls are TRBV30 and TRBJ1-2; a weak D match, TRBD1 (5 bases). The CDR3 is 17 amino acids. Germline CDR1 and CDR2: GTSNPN and SVGIG (reference sequence). Trimming removed 4 bases at V and 4 bases at J, with 25 bases between. The CDR3 is CAWTRQRGAYYSYGYTF. CDR3 bases: TGTGCCTGGACCCGACAACGGGGCGCGTACTATAGCTATGGCTACACCTTC.

The chain has TRBV13 and TRBJ2-7; D unresolved. Germline V lookup: CDR1 PRHDT, CDR2 FYEKMQ (reference sequence). This CDR3 comprises 14 residues. V was clipped by 3 bases and J by 7 bases, with 16 bases between them. Here the CDR3 reads CASSFGPKSREQYF. The DNA for the CDR3 is TGTGCCAGCAGCTTCGGTCCAAAGAGCAGGGAGCAGTACTTC.

J is TRBJ1-1 and V is TRBV27; 9 bases align to TRBD1. The CDR3 length is 14 residues. Unmatched junction bases numbered 10, after V lost 7 bases and J lost 7 bases. Germline CDR1 and CDR2: MNHEY and SMNVEV (reference sequence). The CDR3 DNA reads TGTGCCAGCACCCCCCTACAGGGGGCTCGTGAAGCTTTCTTT. Its translation: CASTPLQGAREAFF.

CDR3 residues: CASSLGHINQPQHF. The CDR3 DNA follows: TGTGCCAGCAGTTTGGGACACATCAATCAGCCCCAGCATTTT. This chain uses TRBV28 with TRBJ1-5, with D possibly being TRBD1 (6 bases). Trimming removed 3 bases at V and 3 bases at J, with 9 bases between. The CDR3 contains 14 residues. Germline values: CDR1 MDHEN, CDR2 SYDVKM.

This rearrangement joins TRBV2 to TRBJ2-5; the D gene is possibly TRBD1 (6 bases). Germline CDR1 SNHLY, CDR2 FYNNEI. This CDR3 spans 14 amino acids. V lost 7 bases and J 1 base, leaving 13 bases between the germline ends. In nucleotides, the CDR3 is TGTGCCAGCAAATCCGCACAGGGCCAAGAGACCCAGTACTTC. Translation gives CASKSAQGQETQYF.

V and J are TRBV2 and TRBJ1-5; D ambiguous. The CDR3 runs to 15 residues. Trimming pared 5 bases from V and 2 bases from J, leaving 13 bases between. Germline assignment: CDR1 SNHLY and CDR2 FYNNEI. The DNA of the CDR3 is TGTGCCAGCAGTTTGGGTCCAGCAGGCAATCAGCCCCAGCATTTT. Translation gives CASSLGPAGNQPQHF.